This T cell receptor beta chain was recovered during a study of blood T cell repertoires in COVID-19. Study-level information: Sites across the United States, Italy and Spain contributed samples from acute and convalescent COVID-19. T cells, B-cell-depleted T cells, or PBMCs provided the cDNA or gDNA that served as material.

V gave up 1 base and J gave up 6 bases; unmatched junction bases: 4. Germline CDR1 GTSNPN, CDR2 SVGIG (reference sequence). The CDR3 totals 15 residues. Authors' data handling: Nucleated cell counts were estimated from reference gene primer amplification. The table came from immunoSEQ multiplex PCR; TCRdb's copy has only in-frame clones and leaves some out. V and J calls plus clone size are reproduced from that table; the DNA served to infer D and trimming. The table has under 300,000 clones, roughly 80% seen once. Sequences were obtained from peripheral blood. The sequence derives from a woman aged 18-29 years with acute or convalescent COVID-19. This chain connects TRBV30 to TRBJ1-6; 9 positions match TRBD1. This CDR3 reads CAWSDWTGANSPLHF. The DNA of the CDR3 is TGTGCCTGGAGTGATTGGACAGGGGCTAATTCACCCCTCCACTTT.